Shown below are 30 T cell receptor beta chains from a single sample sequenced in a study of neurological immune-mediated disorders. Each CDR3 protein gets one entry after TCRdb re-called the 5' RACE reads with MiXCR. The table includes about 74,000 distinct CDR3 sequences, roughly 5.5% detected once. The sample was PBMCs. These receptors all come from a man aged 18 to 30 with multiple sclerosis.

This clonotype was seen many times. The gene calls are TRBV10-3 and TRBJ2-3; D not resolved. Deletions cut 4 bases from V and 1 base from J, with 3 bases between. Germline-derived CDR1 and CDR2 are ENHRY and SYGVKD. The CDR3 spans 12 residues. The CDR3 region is CAISGGTDTQYF. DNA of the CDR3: TGTGCCATCAGTGGAGGCACAGATACGCAGTATTTT.

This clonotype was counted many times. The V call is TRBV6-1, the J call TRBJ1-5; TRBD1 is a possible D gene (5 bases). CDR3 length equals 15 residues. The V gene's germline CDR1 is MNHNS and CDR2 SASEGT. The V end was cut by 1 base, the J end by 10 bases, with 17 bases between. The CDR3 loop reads CASSEEGVGGPPQHF. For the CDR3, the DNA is TGTGCCAGCAGTGAAGAAGGGGTTGGGGGTCCACCCCAGCATTTT.

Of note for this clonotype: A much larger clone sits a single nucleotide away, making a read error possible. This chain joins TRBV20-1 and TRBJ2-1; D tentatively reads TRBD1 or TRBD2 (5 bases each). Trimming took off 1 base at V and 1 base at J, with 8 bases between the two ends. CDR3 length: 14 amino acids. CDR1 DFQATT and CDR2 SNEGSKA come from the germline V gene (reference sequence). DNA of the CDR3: TGCAGTGCTAGAGCAGGGAGATCCTACAATGAGCAGTTCTTC. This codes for CSARAGRSYNEQFF.

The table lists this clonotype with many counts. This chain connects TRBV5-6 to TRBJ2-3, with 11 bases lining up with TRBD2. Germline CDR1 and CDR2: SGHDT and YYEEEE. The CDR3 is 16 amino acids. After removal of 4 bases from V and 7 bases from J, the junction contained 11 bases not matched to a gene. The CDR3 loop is CASSIGTSGAHNTQYF. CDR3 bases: TGTGCCAGCAGCATAGGGACTAGCGGTGCACACAATACGCAGTATTTT.

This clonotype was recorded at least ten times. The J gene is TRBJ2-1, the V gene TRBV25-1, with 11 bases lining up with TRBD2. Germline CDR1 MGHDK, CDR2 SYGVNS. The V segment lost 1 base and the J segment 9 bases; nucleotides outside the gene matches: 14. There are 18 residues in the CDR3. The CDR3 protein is CASSESKILAGAFSEQFF. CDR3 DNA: TGTGCCAGCAGTGAATCCAAGATACTAGCGGGAGCATTTAGTGAGCAGTTCTTC.

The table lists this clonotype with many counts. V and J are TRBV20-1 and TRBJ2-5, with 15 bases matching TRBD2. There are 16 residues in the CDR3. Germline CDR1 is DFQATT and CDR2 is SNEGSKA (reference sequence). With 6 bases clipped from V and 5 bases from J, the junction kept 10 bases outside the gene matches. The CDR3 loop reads CSAPGLAGGPGETQYF. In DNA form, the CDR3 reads TGCAGTGCCCCCGGACTAGCGGGAGGGCCGGGTGAGACCCAGTACTTC.

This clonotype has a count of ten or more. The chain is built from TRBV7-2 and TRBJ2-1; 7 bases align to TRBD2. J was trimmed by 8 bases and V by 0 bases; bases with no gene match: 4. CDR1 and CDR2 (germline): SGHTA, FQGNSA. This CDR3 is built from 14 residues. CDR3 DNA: TGTGCCAGCAGCTTAGCGGGAGGGCCGGATGAGCAGTTCTTC. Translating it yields CASSLAGGPDEQFF.

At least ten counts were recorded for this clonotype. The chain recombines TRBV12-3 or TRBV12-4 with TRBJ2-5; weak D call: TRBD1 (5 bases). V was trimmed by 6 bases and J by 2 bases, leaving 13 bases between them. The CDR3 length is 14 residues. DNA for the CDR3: TGTGCCAGCAGACCGAGCCGACAGCAAGAGACCCAGTACTTC. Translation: CASRPSRQQETQYF.

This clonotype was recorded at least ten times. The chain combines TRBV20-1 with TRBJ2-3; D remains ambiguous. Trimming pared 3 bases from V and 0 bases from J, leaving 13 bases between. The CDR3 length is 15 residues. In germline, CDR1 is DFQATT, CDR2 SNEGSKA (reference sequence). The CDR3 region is CSASILGLSTDTQYF. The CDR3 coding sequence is TGCAGTGCTAGTATTTTGGGCTTAAGCACAGATACGCAGTATTTT.

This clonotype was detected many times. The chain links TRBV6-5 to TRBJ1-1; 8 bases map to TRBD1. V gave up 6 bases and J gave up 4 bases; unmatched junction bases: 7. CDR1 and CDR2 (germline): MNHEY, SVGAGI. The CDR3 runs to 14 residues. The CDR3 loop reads CASRPTGVGTEAFF. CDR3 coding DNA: TGTGCCAGCAGACCGACAGGGGTGGGCACTGAAGCTTTCTTT.

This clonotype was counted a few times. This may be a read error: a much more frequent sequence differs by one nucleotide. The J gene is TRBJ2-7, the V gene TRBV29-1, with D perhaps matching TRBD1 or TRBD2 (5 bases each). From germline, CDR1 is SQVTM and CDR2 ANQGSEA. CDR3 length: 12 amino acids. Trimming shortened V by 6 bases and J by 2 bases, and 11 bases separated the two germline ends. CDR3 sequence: CSVGERPYEQYF. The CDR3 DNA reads TGCAGCGTGGGGGAAAGGCCCTACGAGCAGTACTTC.

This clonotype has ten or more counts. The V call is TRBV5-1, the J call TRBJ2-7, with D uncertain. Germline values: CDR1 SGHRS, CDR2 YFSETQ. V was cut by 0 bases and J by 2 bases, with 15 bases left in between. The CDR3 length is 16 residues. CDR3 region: CASSLVVGLGAYEQYF. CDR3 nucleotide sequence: TGCGCCAGCAGCTTGGTGGTGGGCTTAGGCGCCTACGAGCAGTACTTC.

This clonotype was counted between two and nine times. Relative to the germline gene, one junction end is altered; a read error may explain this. The CDR3 sequence: CASTVHEGQPQNF. Written as DNA, the CDR3 is TGTGCCAGCACTGTACATGAAGGTCAGCCCCAGAATTTT. The V and J genes are TRBV12-3 or TRBV12-4 and TRBJ1-5, with D hard to call. The CDR3 runs 13 residues.

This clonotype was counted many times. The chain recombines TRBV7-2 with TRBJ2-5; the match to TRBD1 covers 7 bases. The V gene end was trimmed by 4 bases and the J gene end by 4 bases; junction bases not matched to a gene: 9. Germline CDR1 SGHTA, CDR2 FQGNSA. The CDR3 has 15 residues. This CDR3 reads CASSSYRGGRETQYF. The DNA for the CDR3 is TGTGCCAGCAGCTCCTACAGGGGTGGGCGAGAGACCCAGTACTTC. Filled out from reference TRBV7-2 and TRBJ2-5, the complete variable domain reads GAGVSQSPSNKVTEKGKDVELRCDPISGHTALYWYRQSLGQGLEFLIYFQGNSAPDKSGLPSDRFSAERTGGSVSTLTIQRTQQEDSAVYLCASSSYRGGRETQYFGPGTRLLVL.

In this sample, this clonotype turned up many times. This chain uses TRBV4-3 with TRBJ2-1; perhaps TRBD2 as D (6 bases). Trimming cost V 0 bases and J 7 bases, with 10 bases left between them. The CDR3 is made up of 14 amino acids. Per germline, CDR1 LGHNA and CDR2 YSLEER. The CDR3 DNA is TGCGCCAGCAGCCAAGACCCGGGGAGGAATGAGCAGTTCTTC. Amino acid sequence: CASSQDPGRNEQFF.

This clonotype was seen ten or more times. DNA of the CDR3: TGCAGGGGGGGTCCCTCCTACAATGAGCAGTTCTTC. Translated: CRGGPSYNEQFF. The chain couples TRBV20-1 to TRBJ2-1; a possible D gene is TRBD2 (6 bases). The CDR3 length is 12 residues. Germline CDR1 and CDR2: DFQATT and SNEGSKA (reference sequence).

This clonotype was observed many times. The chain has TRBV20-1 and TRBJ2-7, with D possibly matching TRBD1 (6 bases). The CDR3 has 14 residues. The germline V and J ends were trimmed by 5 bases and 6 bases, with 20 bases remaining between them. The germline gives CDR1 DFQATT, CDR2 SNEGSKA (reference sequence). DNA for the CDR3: TGCAGTGCTTCTCATTCCGGGACACCTCTCGAGCAGTACTTC. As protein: CSASHSGTPLEQYF.

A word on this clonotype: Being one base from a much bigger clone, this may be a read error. CDR3 loop: CASIFNGLEQYF. CDR3 bases: TGCGCCAGCATCTTTAATGGACTAGAGCAGTACTTC. The chain uses TRBV5-1 and TRBJ2-7, with D maybe TRBD2 (6 bases). Germline loops: CDR1 SGHRS, CDR2 YFSETQ. V lost 6 bases to trimming and J lost 7 bases, with 14 bases between them. There are 12 residues in the CDR3.

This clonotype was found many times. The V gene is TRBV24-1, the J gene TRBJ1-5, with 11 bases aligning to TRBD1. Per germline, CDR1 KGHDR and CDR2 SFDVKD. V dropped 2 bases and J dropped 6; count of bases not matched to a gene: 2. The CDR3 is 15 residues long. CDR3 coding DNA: TGTGCCACCAGTGATTCCGGGACAGGGGGTCAGCCCCAGCATTTT. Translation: CATSDSGTGGQPQHF.

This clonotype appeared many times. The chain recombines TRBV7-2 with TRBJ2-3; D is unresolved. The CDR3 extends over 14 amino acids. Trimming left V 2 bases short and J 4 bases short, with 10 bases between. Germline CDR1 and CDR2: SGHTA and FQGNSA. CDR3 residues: CASSLTPKPDTQYF. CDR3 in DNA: TGTGCCAGCAGCTTAACCCCAAAACCAGATACGCAGTATTTT.

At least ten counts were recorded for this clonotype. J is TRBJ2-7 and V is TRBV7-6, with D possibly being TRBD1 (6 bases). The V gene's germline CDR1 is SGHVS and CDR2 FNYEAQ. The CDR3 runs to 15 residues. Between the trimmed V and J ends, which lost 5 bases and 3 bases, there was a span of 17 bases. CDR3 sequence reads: CASSRLKGGYYEQYF. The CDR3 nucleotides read TGTGCCAGCAGCCGCTTAAAAGGGGGATACTACGAGCAGTACTTC.

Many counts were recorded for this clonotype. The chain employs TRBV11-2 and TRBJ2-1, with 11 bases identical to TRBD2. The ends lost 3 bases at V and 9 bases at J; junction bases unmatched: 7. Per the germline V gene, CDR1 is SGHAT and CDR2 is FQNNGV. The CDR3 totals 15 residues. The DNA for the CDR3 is TGTGCCAGCAGCTTGCTACTAGCGGGAGATGGTGAGCAGTTCTTC. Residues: CASSLLLAGDGEQFF.

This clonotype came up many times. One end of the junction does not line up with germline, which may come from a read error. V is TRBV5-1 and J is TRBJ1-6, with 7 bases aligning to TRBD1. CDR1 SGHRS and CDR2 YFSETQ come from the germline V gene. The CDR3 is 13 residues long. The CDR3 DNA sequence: TGCGCCAGCAGCCGGGACAGCAATTCACCCCTCAACTTT. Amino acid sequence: CASSRDSNSPLNF.

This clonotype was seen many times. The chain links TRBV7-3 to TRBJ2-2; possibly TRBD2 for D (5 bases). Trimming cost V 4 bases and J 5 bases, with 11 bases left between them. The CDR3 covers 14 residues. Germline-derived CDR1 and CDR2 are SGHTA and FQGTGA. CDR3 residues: CASSSQRGTGELFF. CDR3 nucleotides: TGTGCCAGCAGCTCTCAACGGGGTACCGGGGAGCTGTTTTTT.

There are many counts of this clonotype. CDR3 bases: TGTGCCAGCACCACTCAGTTTCTGTTAAAGGAGGGCATGAACACTGAAGCTTTCTTT. Protein: CASTTQFLLKEGMNTEAFF. The rearrangement joins TRBV12-3 or TRBV12-4 to TRBJ1-1; D is unclear. V lost 7 bases and J 0 bases, leaving 27 bases between the germline ends. CDR3 length: 19 residues.

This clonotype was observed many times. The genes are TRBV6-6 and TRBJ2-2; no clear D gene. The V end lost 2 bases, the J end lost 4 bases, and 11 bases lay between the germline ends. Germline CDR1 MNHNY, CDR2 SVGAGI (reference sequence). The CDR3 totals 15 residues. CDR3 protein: CASSYGLQITGELFF. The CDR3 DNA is TGTGCCAGCAGTTACGGGCTTCAAATCACCGGGGAGCTGTTTTTT.

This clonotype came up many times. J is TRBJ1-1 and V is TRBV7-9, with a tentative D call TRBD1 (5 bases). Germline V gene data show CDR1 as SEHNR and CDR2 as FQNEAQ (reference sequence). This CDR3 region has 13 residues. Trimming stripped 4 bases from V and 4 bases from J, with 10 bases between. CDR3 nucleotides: TGTGCCAGCAGCTGGGGACGGGGCACTGAAGCTTTCTTT. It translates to CASSWGRGTEAFF.

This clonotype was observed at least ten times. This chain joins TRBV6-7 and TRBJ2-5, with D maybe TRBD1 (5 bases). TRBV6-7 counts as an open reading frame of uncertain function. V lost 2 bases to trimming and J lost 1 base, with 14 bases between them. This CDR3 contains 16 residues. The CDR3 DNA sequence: TGTGCCAGCAGTTACGAAGGGGCTAGGGGCCAAGAGACCCAGTACTTC. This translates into CASSYEGARGQETQYF.

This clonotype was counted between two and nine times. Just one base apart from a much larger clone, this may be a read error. CDR3 sequence (DNA): TGCGCCAGCAGAACAACAGGGTTAGGCTACACCTTC. Protein: CASRTTGLGYTF. The chain uses TRBV10-2 and TRBJ1-2, with TRBD1 as a possible D gene (6 bases). CDR3 length equals 12 residues. V gave up 6 bases and J gave up 8 bases, with 13 bases separating them. Per the germline V gene, CDR1 is WSHSY and CDR2 is SAAADI.

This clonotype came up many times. The CDR3 protein is CSARGTDSSTTEAFF. The CDR3 bases are TGCAGTGCTAGAGGGACGGACAGCTCCACCACTGAAGCTTTCTTT. The chain joins TRBV20-1 to TRBJ1-1; D may be TRBD1 (6 bases). This CDR3 has 15 amino acids. Germline lookup yields CDR1 DFQATT and CDR2 SNEGSKA (reference sequence). V was clipped by 1 base and J by 4 bases, with 16 bases between them.